This TCR beta chain was obtained from a study of blood T cell repertoires in COVID-19. Study-wide background: Sources were T cells, B-cell-depleted T cells, or PBMCs; the material itself was cDNA or gDNA.

Only in-frame clones appear in the TCRdb table, and some are missing; sequencing was by immunoSEQ multiplex PCR. The table shows about 270,000 clones, with just under 85% occurring only once. From germline, CDR1 is DFQATT and CDR2 SNEGSKA (reference sequence). V dropped 3 bases and J dropped 2 bases, with 15 bases sitting between them. CDR3 length: 15 residues. The V call is TRBV20-1, the J call TRBJ2-3; a possible D gene is TRBD2 (5 bases). The receptor was isolated from a woman aged 50 to 60 with active or convalescent COVID-19. The sequenced sample consisted of peripheral blood. As DNA, the CDR3 is TGCAGTGCTAGTCCACAGCGGAGCTTCACAGATACGCAGTATTTT. It codes for CSASPQRSFTDTQYF.